This TCR beta chain was profiled in a study of blood T cell repertoires in COVID-19. Study as a whole: Specimens from acute and convalescent COVID-19 originated in the United States, Italy and Spain. In each case, the material was cDNA or gDNA derived from T cells, B-cell-depleted T cells, or PBMCs.

The CDR3 has 13 residues. The ends were cut back, 7 bases at V and 0 bases at J, with 9 bases in the middle. Per germline, CDR1 MNHEY and CDR2 SVGAGI. In the authors' methods: Estimated nucleated cell counts came from reference gene primer amplification. Measured with immunoSEQ multiplex PCR; TCRdb has only the in-frame clones, and not every one. V, J and clone size are taken as reported in that table, and D and trimming were inferred from the DNA itself. Among 120,000 to 150,000 clones listed, less than 85% were seen once. The chain links TRBV6-5 to TRBJ1-1, with a weak D call TRBD1 (6 bases). The sequence was obtained from a woman over 75 in a cohort sampled during active or convalescent COVID-19. Sequencing was done on a sample of peripheral blood. The CDR3 loop is CASTDSMNTEAFF. The CDR3 bases are TGTGCCAGCACGGACAGCATGAACACTGAAGCTTTCTTT.